This TCR beta chain came from a study of response to subunit inactivated influenza vaccine. Germline CDR1 SQVTM, CDR2 ANQGSEA. The CDR3 has 13 amino acids. Each CDR3 protein is one row after TCRdb ran MiXCR on the RT-PCR reads. Of almost 600,000 distinct CDR3 sequences listed, 12% to 15% are singletons. Broader study findings: There was a suggestion from the authors that each seasonal influenza vaccination recruits few new T cells.

In regard to this clonotype: The target antigen is unknown. An end of the junction differs from the germline gene, which may be a read error.

The TCR originated in a man aged 45-60 years who received an inactivated influenza vaccine. The sequencing used PBMCs from blood, collected approximately 12 days after vaccination. This chain connects TRBV29-1 to TRBJ2-5, with 9 bases identical to TRBD2. The CDR3 spells CSVGASGAETHYF. As DNA, the CDR3 is TGCAGCGTTGGAGCTAGCGGGGCTGAGACCCACTACTTC.